The 21 T cell receptor beta chains below all came from one sample that was sequenced in a study of T cell responses to AZD1222 COVID-19 vaccine. Sequenced by immunoSEQ multiplex PCR; TCRdb stores in-frame clones only, minus some. The repertoire holds approximately 110,000 clones, with about 85% as singletons. The source was peripheral blood, collected 28 days after the second AZD1222 dose. The receptors stem from an adult who received the AZD1222 COVID-19 vaccine.

This clone was counted only a few times. The CDR3 region has the DNA TGTGCCAGCGGACAGGGGGGAGGAAACACCATATATTTT. This codes for CASGQGGGNTIYF. The chain links TRBV6-1 to TRBJ1-3; 10 bases are a match to TRBD1. The J segment lost 4 bases and the V segment lost 8 bases, leaving 2 bases of the junction unmatched. Germline V gene sequence: CDR1 MNHNS, CDR2 SASEGT. The CDR3 has 13 residues.

This clone appeared a single time. This chain links TRBV28 with TRBJ2-6, with 7 bases matching TRBD1. Germline-derived CDR1 and CDR2 are MDHEN and SYDVKM. The CDR3 is made up of 19 amino acids. The J segment lost 0 bases and the V segment lost 1 base, leaving 9 bases of the junction unmatched. The CDR3 nucleotides are TGTGCCAGCAGTTTATATGGGTACAGGGGATCCTCTGGGGCCAACGTCCTGACTTTC. Its protein is CASSLYGYRGSSGANVLTF.

CDR3 protein: CASSYQGVGNSPLHF. As DNA, the CDR3 is TGTGCCAGCAGTTACCAGGGAGTGGGTAATTCACCCCTCCACTTT. This sequence joins TRBV6-2 or TRBV6-3 and TRBJ1-6, with D perhaps TRBD1 (5 bases). With 2 bases removed from V and 6 bases from J, the gap between germline ends came to 11 bases. The CDR3 totals 15 residues. In germline, CDR1 is MNHEY, CDR2 SVGEGT.

V gene TRBV30 combines with J gene TRBJ2-3; a weak D match, TRBD1 (5 bases). The V and J ends lost 3 bases and 4 bases respectively, with 14 bases between them. The CDR3 has 14 residues. Looked up from germline, CDR1 is GTSNPN and CDR2 is SVGIG (reference sequence). DNA for the CDR3: TGTGCCTGGAGGCAGGGTGGGTTGGCAGATACGCAGTATTTT. As protein: CAWRQGGLADTQYF.

This rearrangement joins TRBV5-4 to TRBJ1-5, with D perhaps TRBD1 (5 bases). CDR1 SGHNT and CDR2 YYREEE come from the germline V gene (reference sequence). The CDR3 totals 13 residues. Trimming took 3 bases from V and 11 from J, leaving 15 bases between them. Here the CDR3 DNA reads TGTGCCAGCAGCTCCCAAGACAGTCAAGCCCAGCATTTT. Encoded protein: CASSSQDSQAQHF.

The chain carries TRBV4-3 and TRBJ2-3, with TRBD2 identical over 12 bases. Germline V gene data show CDR1 as LGHNA and CDR2 as YSLEER. This CDR3 region has 17 residues. The ends lost 0 bases at V and 6 bases at J; junction bases unmatched: 7. The CDR3 sequence is CASSQDGASGGADTQYF. CDR3 in DNA: TGCGCCAGCAGCCAAGATGGAGCTAGCGGGGGGGCGGATACGCAGTATTTT.

In this sample, this clone turned up once. J is TRBJ1-3 and V is TRBV4-1; 8 bases are shared with TRBD1. V lost 1 base and J lost 1; bases outside the gene matches: 9. Germline loops: CDR1 MGHRA, CDR2 YSYEKL. The CDR3 length is 18 residues. The CDR3 DNA follows: TGCGCCAGCAGCCAAGGGCTTCAGGGGGCGAGTTCTGGAAACACCATATATTTT. Protein sequence: CASSQGLQGASSGNTIYF.

Here the CDR3 DNA reads TGTGCCAGCAGTGACAGACAGGGACGAAACACCATATATTTT. Translating gives CASSDRQGRNTIYF. This chain links TRBV6-1 with TRBJ1-3; 7 bases agree with TRBD1. The CDR3 runs to 14 residues. The germline V gene has CDR1 MNHNS and CDR2 SASEGT. Trimming took 3 bases from V and 5 from J; bases not matched to a gene: 4.

A few counts support this clone. V is TRBV5-1 and J is TRBJ1-2; weak D call: TRBD1 (6 bases). V lost 4 bases, J lost 8 bases, and 18 bases lay in between. CDR1 and CDR2 from the germline V gene are SGHRS and YFSETQ. The CDR3 is 14 amino acids. Written as DNA, the CDR3 is TGCGCCAGCAGCGAACAACAGGGCGAATGGGGCTACACCTTC. Protein: CASSEQQGEWGYTF.

This clone came up a few times. The DNA of the CDR3 is TGTGCCAGCTCACAAAGCGGGGAGAACACCGGGGAGCTGTTTTTT. Translating gives CASSQSGENTGELFF. The chain employs TRBV18 and TRBJ2-2; TRBD2 aligns across 7 bases. Germline CDR1 KGHSH, CDR2 LQKENI. V gave up 4 bases and J gave up 1 base; unmatched junction bases: 3. The CDR3 has 15 amino acids.

This rearrangement joins TRBV12-3 or TRBV12-4 to TRBJ1-1; D unclear. V lost 7 bases to trimming and J lost 9 bases, with 15 bases between them. This CDR3 is built from 12 residues. CDR3 sequence: CASTPAIGKAFF. In DNA form, the CDR3 reads TGTGCCAGCACCCCCGCAATTGGGAAAGCTTTCTTT.

This clone was seen only a few times. V usage is TRBV3-1 (or the pseudogene TRBV3-2) and J usage is TRBJ2-7, with 7 bases that match TRBD1. J was trimmed by 4 bases and V by 2 bases; bases with no gene match: 8. The CDR3 runs 15 residues. Germline lookup yields CDR1 LGHDT and CDR2 YNNKEL (reference sequence). The CDR3 DNA reads as TGTGCCAGCAGCCAAACATACAGGGGTTGGTACGAGCAGTACTTC. Encoded protein: CASSQTYRGWYEQYF.

V usage is TRBV25-1 and J usage is TRBJ1-1; D gene uncertain. In germline, CDR1 is MGHDK, CDR2 SYGVNS. This CDR3 comprises 14 residues. Trimming took off 3 bases at V and 4 bases at J, with 12 bases between the two ends. CDR3 in DNA: TGTGCCAGCAGTGACCTCGGATCGGGCACTGAAGCTTTCTTT. Protein product: CASSDLGSGTEAFF.

The CDR3 loop reads CASYPMGRDTYNEQFF. The CDR3 bases are TGTGCCAGCTACCCCATGGGACGGGACACCTACAATGAGCAGTTCTTC. The rearrangement links TRBV5-5 to TRBJ2-1; TRBD1 is a possible D gene (6 bases). The germline V gene has CDR1 SGHKS and CDR2 YYEKEE (reference sequence). The CDR3 sequence is 16 residues long. V gave up 7 bases and J gave up 2 bases, with 19 bases separating them.

This chain connects TRBV25-1 to TRBJ2-7; no reliable D call. Germline loops: CDR1 MGHDK, CDR2 SYGVNS. The CDR3 has 16 amino acids. Deletions cut 4 bases from V and 0 bases from J, with 16 bases between. CDR3 residues: CASSGVGTIGSYEQYF. The CDR3 nucleotides read TGTGCCAGCAGTGGGGTAGGCACGATAGGCTCCTACGAGCAGTACTTC.

The chain couples TRBV4-2 to TRBJ2-1; D may be TRBD2 (5 bases). The CDR3 length is 12 residues. The V and J ends lost 1 base and 8 bases respectively, with 6 bases between them. Germline CDR1 LGHNA, CDR2 YNFKEQ. The CDR3 is CASSQVGDEQFF. The CDR3 DNA reads TGTGCCAGCAGCCAAGTCGGGGATGAGCAGTTCTTC.

This chain joins TRBV30 and TRBJ1-5, with D perhaps matching TRBD1 (6 bases). Germline CDR1 reads GTSNPN; CDR2 reads SVGIG (reference sequence). This CDR3 contains 13 residues. The ends were cut back, 0 bases at V and 8 bases at J, with 11 bases in the middle. The CDR3 bases are TGTGCCTGGAGTGTAGGGGGGCCCGAGCCCCAGCATTTT. As protein: CAWSVGGPEPQHF.

This clone has a handful of counts. The J gene is TRBJ1-1, the V gene TRBV11-3; 7 bases line up with TRBD1. Trimming removed 1 base from V and 1 base from J; junction bases left unmatched: 3. The V gene's germline CDR1 is SGHNT and CDR2 YENEEA. This CDR3 has 15 amino acids. DNA of the CDR3: TGTGCCAGCAGCTTAGGTCAGGGGGAGAACACTGAAGCTTTCTTT. This encodes CASSLGQGENTEAFF.

The chain links TRBV27 to TRBJ1-5, with a tentative D call TRBD1 (6 bases). Trimming left V 5 bases short and J 0 bases short, with 17 bases between. Germline CDR1 MNHEY, CDR2 SMNVEV (reference sequence). CDR3 length: 17 residues. The CDR3 reads CASSPGTHHYSNQPQHF. The CDR3 nucleotides are TGTGCCAGCAGTCCCGGGACACACCATTATAGCAATCAGCCCCAGCATTTT.

The rearrangement joins TRBV3-1 (or the pseudogene TRBV3-2) to TRBJ1-1; TRBD1 agrees at 9 bases. Germline loops: CDR1 LGHDT, CDR2 YNNKEL (reference sequence). The V segment lost 0 bases and the J segment 6 bases; nucleotides outside the gene matches: 8. This CDR3 is 16 amino acids long. CDR3 loop: CASSQEGTGQRAEAFF. CDR3 in DNA: TGTGCCAGCAGCCAAGAGGGGACAGGGCAAAGGGCTGAAGCTTTCTTT.

The chain couples TRBV9 to TRBJ2-5; the match to TRBD2 covers 7 bases. The V gene's germline CDR1 is SGDLS and CDR2 YYNGEE. Trimming cost V 3 bases and J 5 bases; bases outside gene matches: 13. The CDR3 length is 16 residues. CDR3 protein: CASSARGGPLAETQYF. The CDR3 nucleotides read TGTGCCAGCAGCGCCCGCGGGGGACCCCTGGCGGAGACCCAGTACTTC.